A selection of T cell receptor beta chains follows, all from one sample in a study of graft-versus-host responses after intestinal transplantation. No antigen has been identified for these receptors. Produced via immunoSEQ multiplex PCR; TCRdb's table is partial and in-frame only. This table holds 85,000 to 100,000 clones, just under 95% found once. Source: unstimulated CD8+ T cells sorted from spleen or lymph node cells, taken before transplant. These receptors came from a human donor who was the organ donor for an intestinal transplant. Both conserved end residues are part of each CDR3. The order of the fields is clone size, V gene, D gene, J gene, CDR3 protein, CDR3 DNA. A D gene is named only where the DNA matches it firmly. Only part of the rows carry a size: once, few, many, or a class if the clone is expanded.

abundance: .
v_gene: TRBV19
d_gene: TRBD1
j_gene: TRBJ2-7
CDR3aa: CASEPGTGVNEQYF
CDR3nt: TGTGCCAGCGAACCCGGGACAGGGGTTAACGAGCAGTACTTC

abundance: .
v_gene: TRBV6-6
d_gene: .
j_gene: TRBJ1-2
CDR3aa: CASSYWRVGCYGYTF
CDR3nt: TGTGCCAGCAGTTACTGGCGCGTGGGCTGCTATGGCTACACCTTC

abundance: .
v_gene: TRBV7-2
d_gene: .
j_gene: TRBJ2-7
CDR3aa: CASSFISGSTYEQYF
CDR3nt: TGTGCCAGCAGCTTTATTTCTGGCAGTACCTACGAGCAGTACTTC

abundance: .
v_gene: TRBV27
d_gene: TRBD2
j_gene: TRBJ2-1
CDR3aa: CASSLAGGPPRAYNEQFF
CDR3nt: TGTGCCAGCAGTTTAGCGGGAGGGCCCCCCCGAGCTTACAATGAGCAGTTCTTC

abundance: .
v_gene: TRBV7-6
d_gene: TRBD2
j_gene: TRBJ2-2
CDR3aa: CASRLLAANTGELFF
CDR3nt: TGTGCCAGCAGATTACTAGCGGCGAACACCGGGGAGCTGTTTTTT

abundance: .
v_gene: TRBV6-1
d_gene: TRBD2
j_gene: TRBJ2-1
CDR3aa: CASAPGLALNEQFF
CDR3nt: TGTGCCAGCGCTCCGGGACTAGCGCTCAATGAGCAGTTCTTC

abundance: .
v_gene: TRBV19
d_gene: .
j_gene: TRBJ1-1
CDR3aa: CASSISGTGYTEAFF
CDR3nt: TGTGCCAGTAGTATTTCAGGTACGGGATACACTGAAGCTTTCTTT

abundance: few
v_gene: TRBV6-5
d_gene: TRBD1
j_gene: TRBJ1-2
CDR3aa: CASSEPGGISGYTF
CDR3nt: TGTGCCAGCAGTGAACCAGGGGGAATTAGTGGCTACACCTTC

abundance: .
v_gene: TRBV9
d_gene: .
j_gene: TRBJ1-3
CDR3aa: CASSAAIGREKGGNTIYF
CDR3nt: TGTGCCAGCAGCGCAGCAATTGGGAGGGAAAAGGGCGGAAACACCATATATTTT

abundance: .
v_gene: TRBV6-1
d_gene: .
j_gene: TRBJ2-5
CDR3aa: CASSVYSGETQYF
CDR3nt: TGTGCCAGCAGTGTCTACAGTGGAGAGACCCAGTACTTC

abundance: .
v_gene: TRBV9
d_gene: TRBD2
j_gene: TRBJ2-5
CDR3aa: CASSVGLREGQETQYF
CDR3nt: TGTGCCAGCAGCGTAGGTTTGCGGGAGGGCCAAGAGACCCAGTACTTC

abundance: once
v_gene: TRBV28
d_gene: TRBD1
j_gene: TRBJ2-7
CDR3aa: CASSKYRTGWYEQYF
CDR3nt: TGTGCCAGCAGTAAATATCGGACAGGGTGGTACGAGCAGTACTTC

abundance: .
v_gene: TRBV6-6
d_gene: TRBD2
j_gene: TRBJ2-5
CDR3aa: CASSSRSLAGGETQYF
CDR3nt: TGTGCCAGCAGTTCTCGATCTCTAGCGGGTGGGGAGACCCAGTACTTC

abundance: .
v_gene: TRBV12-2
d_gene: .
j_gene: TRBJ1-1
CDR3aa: CASRTNRQGLSAEAFF
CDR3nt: TGTGCAAGTCGCACCAACCGACAGGGATTGTCGGCTGAAGCTTTCTTT

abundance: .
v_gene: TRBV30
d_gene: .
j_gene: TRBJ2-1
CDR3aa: CAWSEAAEQFF
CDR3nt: TGTGCCTGGAGTGAAGCGGCAGAGCAGTTCTTC

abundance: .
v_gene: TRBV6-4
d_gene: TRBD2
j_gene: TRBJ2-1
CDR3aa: CASSAGTSGGAPEFF
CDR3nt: TGTGCCAGCAGCGCCGGGACTAGCGGGGGGGCCCCAGAGTTCTTC

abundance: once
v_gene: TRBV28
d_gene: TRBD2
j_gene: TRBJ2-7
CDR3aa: CASSGLAGAPSSSSYEQYF
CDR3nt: TGTGCCAGCAGTGGCTTAGCGGGAGCGCCTTCTTCAAGCTCCTACGAGCAGTACTTC

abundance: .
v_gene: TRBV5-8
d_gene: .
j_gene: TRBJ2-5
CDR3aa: CASSLIGAQETQYF
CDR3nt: TGTGCCAGCAGCTTGATTGGGGCCCAAGAGACCCAGTACTTC

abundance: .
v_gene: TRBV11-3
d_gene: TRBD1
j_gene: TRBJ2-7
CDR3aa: CASSFEGTGLGEQYF
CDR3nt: TGTGCCAGCAGCTTCGAAGGGACAGGGCTTGGCGAGCAGTACTTC

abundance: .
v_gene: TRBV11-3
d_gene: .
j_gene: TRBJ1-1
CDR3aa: CASSWGGTEAFF
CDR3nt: TGTGCCAGCTCCTGGGGGGGCACTGAAGCTTTCTTT

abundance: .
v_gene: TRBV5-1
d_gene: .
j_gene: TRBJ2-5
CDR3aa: CASSLWPVSGQETQYF
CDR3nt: TGCGCCAGCAGCTTGTGGCCTGTCTCGGGACAAGAGACCCAGTACTTC

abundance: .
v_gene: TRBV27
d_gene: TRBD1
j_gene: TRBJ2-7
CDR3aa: CASSFIGTGDEQYF
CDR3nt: TGTGCCAGCAGTTTTATAGGGACAGGGGACGAGCAGTACTTC

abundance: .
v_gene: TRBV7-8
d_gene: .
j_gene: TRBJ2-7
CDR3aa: CASSFAGSYEQYF
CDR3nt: TGTGCCAGCAGCTTCGCGGGATCCTACGAGCAGTACTTC

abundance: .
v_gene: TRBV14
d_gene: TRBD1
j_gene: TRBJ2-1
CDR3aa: CASSHLQGAAYNEQFF
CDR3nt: TGTGCCAGCAGCCACTTACAGGGGGCAGCCTACAATGAGCAGTTCTTC

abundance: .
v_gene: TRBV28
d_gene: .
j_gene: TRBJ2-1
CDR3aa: CASSLQGTREDEQFF
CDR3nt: TGTGCCAGCAGTTTACAGGGCACCAGGGAGGATGAGCAGTTCTTC

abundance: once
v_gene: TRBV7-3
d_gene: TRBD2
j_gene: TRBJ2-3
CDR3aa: CASSLAGGLNTDTQYF
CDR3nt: TGTGCCAGCAGTTTAGCGGGAGGGCTAAACACAGATACGCAGTATTTT

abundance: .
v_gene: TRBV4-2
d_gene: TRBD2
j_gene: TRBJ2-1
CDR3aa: CASSGLANEQFF
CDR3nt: TGTGCCAGCAGCGGACTAGCCAATGAGCAGTTCTTC

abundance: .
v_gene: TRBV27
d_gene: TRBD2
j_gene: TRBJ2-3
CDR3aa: CASSPFAGEGTDTQYF
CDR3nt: TGTGCCAGCAGTCCCTTTGCGGGAGAGGGCACAGATACGCAGTATTTT

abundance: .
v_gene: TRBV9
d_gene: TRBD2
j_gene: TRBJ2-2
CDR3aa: CASSVQSGSYTGELFF
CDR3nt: TGTGCCAGCAGCGTACAAAGCGGGAGCTACACCGGGGAGCTGTTTTTT

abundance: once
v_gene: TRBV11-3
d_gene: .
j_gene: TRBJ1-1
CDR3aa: CASSFSGGTEAFF
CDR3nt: TGTGCCAGCAGCTTCTCTGGGGGGACTGAAGCTTTCTTT

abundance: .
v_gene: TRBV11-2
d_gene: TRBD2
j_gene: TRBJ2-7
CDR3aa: CASSPLAVLSTGACEQYF
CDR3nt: TGTGCCAGCAGCCCACTAGCGGTGTTGTCCACCGGAGCCTGCGAGCAGTACTTC

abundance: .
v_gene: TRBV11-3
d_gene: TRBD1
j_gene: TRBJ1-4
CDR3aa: CASSAQGATNEKLFF
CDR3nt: TGTGCCAGCAGCGCCCAGGGGGCAACTAATGAAAAACTGTTTTTT

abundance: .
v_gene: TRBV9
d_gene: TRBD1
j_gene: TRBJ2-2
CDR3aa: CASSVETGGTGELFF
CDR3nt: TGTGCCAGCAGCGTAGAAACAGGGGGCACCGGGGAGCTGTTTTTT